This TCR beta chain originates from a study of cytotoxic CD8 clonotypes in ibrutinib-treated CLL. For the study at large: Response sampling took place at median roughly twelve months of treatment, range 6 to 36. Notes on the study in general: Baseline clonality was higher than in age-matched healthy donors and moved in step with circulating CD8+ T-cell counts. Progressing patients had sampling times that differed from those of sustained-remission patients.

V gave up 5 bases and J gave up 7 bases; unmatched junction bases: 4. The CDR3 consists of 12 residues. Germline values: CDR1 MNHEY, CDR2 SVGAGI. Depths of 1 in 200,000 to 1 in 1 million T cells were the sequencing target. The repertoire was sequenced with immunoSEQ multiplex PCR; TCRdb's copy has only in-frame clones and lacks some. The sample consists of roughly 250,000 clones, 70% of them appearing once. Note on this clone: Antigen specificity is unknown.

This material consisted of PBMCs, taken after 24 months of ibrutinib treatment. This TCR was sampled from a human donor with chronic lymphocytic leukemia. V and J are TRBV6-5 and TRBJ1-2; 7 bases are shared with TRBD1. CDR3 loop: CASSRQGGGYTF. CDR3 DNA: TGTGCCAGCAGTCGACAGGGTGGTGGCTACACCTTC.